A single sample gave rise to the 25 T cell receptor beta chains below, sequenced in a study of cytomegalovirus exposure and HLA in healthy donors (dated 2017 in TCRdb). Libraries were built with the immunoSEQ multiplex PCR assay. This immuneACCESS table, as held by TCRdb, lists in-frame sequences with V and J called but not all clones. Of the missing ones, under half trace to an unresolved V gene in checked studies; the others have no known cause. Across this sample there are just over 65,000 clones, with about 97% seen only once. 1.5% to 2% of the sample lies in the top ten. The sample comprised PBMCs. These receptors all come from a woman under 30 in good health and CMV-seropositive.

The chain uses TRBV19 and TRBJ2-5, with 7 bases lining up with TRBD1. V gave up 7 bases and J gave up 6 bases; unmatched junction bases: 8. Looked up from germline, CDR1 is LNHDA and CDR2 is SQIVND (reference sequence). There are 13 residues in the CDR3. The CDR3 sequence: CASIGTAGKTQYF. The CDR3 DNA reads TGTGCCAGTATAGGGACAGCCGGAAAGACCCAGTACTTC.

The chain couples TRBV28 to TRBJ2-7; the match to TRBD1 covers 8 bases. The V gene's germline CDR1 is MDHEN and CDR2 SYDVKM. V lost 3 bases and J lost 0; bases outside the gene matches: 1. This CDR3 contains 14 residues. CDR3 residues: CASSFGQGSYEQYF. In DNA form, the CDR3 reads TGTGCCAGCAGTTTTGGACAGGGCTCCTACGAGCAGTACTTC.

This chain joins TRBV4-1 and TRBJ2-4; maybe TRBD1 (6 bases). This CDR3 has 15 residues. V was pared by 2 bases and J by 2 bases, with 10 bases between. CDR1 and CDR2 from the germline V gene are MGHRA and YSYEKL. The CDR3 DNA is TGCGCCAGCAGCCAACCGACAGGCTCCAAAAACATTCAGTACTTC. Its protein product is CASSQPTGSKNIQYF.

This CDR3 is CASSLGGAGGPDTQYF. CDR3 nucleotide sequence: TGTGCCAGCAGCTTAGGGGGTGCGGGAGGGCCAGATACGCAGTATTTT. The gene calls are TRBV11-2 and TRBJ2-3, with 9 nucleotides matching TRBD2. This CDR3 contains 16 residues. The junction had 6 bases not matched to a gene; V was cut back by 1 base and J by 4 bases. Looked up from germline, CDR1 is SGHAT and CDR2 is FQNNGV.

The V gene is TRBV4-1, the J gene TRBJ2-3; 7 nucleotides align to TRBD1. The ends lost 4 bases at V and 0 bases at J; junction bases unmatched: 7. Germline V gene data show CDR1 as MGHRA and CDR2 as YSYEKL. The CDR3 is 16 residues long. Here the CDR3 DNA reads TGCGCCAGCAGCCGAGGGGACAGCTCTAGCACAGATACGCAGTATTTT. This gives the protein CASSRGDSSSTDTQYF.

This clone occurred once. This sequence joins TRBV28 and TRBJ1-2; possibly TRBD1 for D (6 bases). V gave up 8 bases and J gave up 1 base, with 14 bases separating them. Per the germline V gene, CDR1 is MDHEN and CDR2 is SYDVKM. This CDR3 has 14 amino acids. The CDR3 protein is CASGLGGRNYGYTF. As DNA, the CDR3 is TGTGCCAGCGGGTTAGGGGGACGTAACTATGGCTACACCTTC.

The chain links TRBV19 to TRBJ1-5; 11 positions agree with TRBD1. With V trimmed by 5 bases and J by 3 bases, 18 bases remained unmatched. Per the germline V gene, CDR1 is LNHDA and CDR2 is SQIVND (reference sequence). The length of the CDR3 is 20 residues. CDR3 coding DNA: TGTGCCAGTAGTTCCCGAGGGGGGACAGGGGGTATTCTGGCCAATCAGCCCCAGCATTTT. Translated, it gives CASSSRGGTGGILANQPQHF.

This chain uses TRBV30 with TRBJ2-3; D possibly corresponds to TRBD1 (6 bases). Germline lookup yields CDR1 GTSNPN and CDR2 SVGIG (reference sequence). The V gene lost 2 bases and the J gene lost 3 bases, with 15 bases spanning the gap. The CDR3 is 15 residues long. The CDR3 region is CAWSRTGTGTDTQYF. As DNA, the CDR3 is TGTGCCTGGAGTCGAACAGGGACGGGGACAGATACGCAGTATTTT.

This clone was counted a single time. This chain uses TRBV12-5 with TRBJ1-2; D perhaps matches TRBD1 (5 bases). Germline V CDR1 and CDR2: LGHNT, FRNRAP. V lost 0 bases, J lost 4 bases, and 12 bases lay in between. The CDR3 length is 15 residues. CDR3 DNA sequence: TGTGCTAGTGGTTTGGTAGGGGCGGGATCCTATGGCTACACCTTC. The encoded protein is CASGLVGAGSYGYTF. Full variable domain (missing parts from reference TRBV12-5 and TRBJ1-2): DARVTQTPRHKVTEMGQEVTMRCQPILGHNTVFWYRQTMMQGLELLAYFRNRAPLDDSGMPKDRFSAEMPDATLATLKIQPSEPRDSAVYFCASGLVGAGSYGYTFGSGTRLTVV.

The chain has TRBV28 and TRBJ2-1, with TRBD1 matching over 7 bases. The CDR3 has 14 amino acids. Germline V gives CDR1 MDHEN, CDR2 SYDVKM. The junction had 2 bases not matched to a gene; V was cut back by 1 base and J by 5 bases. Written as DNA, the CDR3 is TGTGCCAGCAGTTTATACGGGACAGACAATGAGCAGTTCTTC. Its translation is CASSLYGTDNEQFF.

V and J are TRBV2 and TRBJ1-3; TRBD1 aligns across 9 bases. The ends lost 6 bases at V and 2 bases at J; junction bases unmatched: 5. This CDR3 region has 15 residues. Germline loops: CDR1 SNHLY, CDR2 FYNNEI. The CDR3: CASRLGQGAGNTIYF. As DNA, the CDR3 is TGTGCCAGCAGATTGGGACAGGGAGCTGGAAACACCATATATTTT.

The CDR3 nucleotides read TGCAGCGTTGACGGTCTAGCGGGAGGGCCAGCCTACGAGCAGTACTTC. This gives the protein CSVDGLAGGPAYEQYF. The V gene is TRBV29-1, the J gene TRBJ2-7; 12 bases are shared with TRBD2. From germline, CDR1 is SQVTM and CDR2 ANQGSEA. This CDR3 is 16 amino acids long. Unmatched junction bases numbered 8, after V lost 3 bases and J lost 2 bases.

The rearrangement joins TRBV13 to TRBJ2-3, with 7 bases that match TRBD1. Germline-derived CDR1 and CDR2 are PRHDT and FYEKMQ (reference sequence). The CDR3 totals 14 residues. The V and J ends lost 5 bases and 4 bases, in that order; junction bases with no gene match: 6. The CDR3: CASSQTGWADTQYF. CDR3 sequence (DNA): TGTGCCAGCAGCCAGACAGGGTGGGCAGATACGCAGTATTTT.

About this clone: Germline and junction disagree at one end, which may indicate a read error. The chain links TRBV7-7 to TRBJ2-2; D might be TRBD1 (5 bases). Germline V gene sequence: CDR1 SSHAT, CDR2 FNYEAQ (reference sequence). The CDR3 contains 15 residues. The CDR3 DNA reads TGTGCTAGCAGGCGTGGGGCAACGAACACCGGGGAGCTGTTTTTT. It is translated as CASRRGATNTGELFF.

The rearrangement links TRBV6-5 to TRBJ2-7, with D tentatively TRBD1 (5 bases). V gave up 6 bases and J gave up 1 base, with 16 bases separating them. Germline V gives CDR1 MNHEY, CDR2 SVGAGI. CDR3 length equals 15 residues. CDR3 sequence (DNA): TGTGCCAGCAGCCGAACCTCAACAGGATCCTACGAGCAGTACTTC. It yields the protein CASSRTSTGSYEQYF.

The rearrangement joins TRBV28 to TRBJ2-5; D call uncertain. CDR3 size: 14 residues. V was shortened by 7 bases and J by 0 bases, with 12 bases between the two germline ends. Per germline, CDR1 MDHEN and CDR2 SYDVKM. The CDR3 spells CASTWAQYQETQYF. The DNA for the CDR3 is TGTGCCAGCACATGGGCCCAGTACCAAGAGACCCAGTACTTC.

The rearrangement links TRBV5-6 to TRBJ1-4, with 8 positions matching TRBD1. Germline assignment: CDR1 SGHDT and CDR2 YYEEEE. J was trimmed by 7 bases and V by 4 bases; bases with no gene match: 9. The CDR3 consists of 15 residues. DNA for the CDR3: TGTGCCAGCAGCGAAGGACAGGGAATTCTTGAAAAACTGTTTTTT. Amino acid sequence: CASSEGQGILEKLFF.

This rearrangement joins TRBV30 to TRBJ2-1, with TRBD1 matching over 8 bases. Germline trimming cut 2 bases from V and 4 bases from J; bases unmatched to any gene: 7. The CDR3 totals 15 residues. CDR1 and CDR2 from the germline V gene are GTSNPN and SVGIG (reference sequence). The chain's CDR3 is CAWSTQGAIYNEQFF. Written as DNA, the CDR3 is TGTGCCTGGAGTACCCAGGGGGCAATATACAATGAGCAGTTCTTC.

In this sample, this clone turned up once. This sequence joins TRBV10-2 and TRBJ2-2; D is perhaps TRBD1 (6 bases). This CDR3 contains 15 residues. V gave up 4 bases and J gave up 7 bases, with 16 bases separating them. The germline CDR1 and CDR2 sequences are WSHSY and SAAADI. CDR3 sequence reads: CASSALGQRIGELFF. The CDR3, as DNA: TGCGCCAGCAGTGCACTAGGACAGAGGATCGGGGAGCTGTTTTTT.

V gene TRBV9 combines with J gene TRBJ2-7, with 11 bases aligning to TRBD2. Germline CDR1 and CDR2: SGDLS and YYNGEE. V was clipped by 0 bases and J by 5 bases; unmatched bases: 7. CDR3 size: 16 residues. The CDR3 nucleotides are TGTGCCAGCAGCGTAGAGCCCACTAGCGGGAGACACGAGCAGTACTTC. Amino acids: CASSVEPTSGRHEQYF.

CDR3 region: CASSFGHDLNTEAFF. CDR3 bases: TGTGCCAGCAGTTTTGGACACGACCTGAACACTGAAGCTTTCTTT. The chain combines TRBV6-1 with TRBJ1-1, with D possibly being TRBD1 (5 bases). Germline V gene lookup returns CDR1 MNHNS and CDR2 SASEGT. CDR3 length: 15 amino acids. V was trimmed by 5 bases and J by 0 bases, leaving 13 bases between them.

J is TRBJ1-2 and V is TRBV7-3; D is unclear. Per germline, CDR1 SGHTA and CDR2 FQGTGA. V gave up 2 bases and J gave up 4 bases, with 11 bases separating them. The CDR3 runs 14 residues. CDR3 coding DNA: TGTGCCAGCAGCTTATTAAAGTTGAGCTATGGCTACACCTTC. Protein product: CASSLLKLSYGYTF.

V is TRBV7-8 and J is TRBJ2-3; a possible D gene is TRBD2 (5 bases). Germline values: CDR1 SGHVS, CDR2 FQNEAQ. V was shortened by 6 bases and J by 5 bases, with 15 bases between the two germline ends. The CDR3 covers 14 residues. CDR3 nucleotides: TGTGCCAGCAGTCGGACTGGTACGGGAGATACGCAGTATTTT. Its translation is CASSRTGTGDTQYF.

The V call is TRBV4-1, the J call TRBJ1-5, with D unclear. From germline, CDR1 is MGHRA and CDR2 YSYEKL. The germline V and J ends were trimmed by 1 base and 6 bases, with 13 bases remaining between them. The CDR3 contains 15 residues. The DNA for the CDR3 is TGCGCCAGCAGCCAAGGGCGGAGCGGGATTCAGCCCCAGCATTTT. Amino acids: CASSQGRSGIQPQHF.

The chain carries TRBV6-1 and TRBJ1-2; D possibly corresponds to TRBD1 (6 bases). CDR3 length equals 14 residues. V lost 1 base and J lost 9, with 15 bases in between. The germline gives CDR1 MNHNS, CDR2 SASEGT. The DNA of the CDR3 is TGTGCCAGCAGTGAAGATCCAGGGGCTATTCGCTACACCTTC. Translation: CASSEDPGAIRYTF.